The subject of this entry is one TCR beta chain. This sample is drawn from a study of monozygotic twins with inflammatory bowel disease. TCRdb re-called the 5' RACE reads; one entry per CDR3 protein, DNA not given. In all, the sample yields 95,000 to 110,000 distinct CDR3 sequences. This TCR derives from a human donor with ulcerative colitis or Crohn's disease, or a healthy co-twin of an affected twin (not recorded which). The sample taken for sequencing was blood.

CDR3 region: CASSPDRDNPYNEQFF. The chain employs TRBV5-1 and TRBJ2-1; TCRdb names TRBD1, which stays unverified in the absence of DNA. Germline V gene data show CDR1 as SGHRS and CDR2 as YFSETQ. The CDR3 consists of 16 residues. The full variable domain, in which reference TRBV5-1 and TRBJ2-1 provide the parts outside the CDR3, is KAGVTQTPRYLIKTRGQQVTLSCSPISGHRSVSWYQQTPGQGLQFLFEYFSETQRNKGNFPGRFSGRQFSNSRSEMNVSTLELGDSALYLCASSPDRDNPYNEQFFGPGTRLTVL.